The rows below give T cell receptor beta chains drawn from one sample of a study of blood T cell repertoires in COVID-19. Sequencing was performed with immunoSEQ multiplex PCR; in TCRdb, only in-frame clones are kept and a portion is missing. Of 350,000 or so clones in the sample, around 90% were seen once. What was sequenced was peripheral blood. Every receptor here comes from a woman aged 55-75 years with COVID-19, enrolled during active disease. CDR3s include the opening cysteine and the closing phenylalanine or tryptophan. D genes are given only for firm matches. Where a row states a size, it is once, few, many or the class of an expanded clone; other rows omit it.

j_call,clone_size,d_call,v_call,cdr3_length,cdr3_aa,cdr3_nt
TRBJ1-1,-,-,TRBV7-9,15,CASGATTGKATEAFF,TGTGCCAGCGGAGCTACTACAGGGAAGGCAACTGAAGCTTTCTTT
TRBJ1-5,-,-,TRBV5-6,13,CASSYRGAQPQHF,TGTGCCAGCAGCTACCGGGGGGCGCAGCCCCAGCATTTT
TRBJ2-1,-,TRBD2,TRBV13,13,CASSLGGGNEQFF,TGTGCCAGCAGCTTAGGGGGAGGGAATGAGCAGTTCTTC
TRBJ2-7,-,-,TRBV4-1,13,CASSQEVRGVQYF,TGCGCCAGCAGCCAAGAAGTGCGGGGTGTGCAGTACTTC
TRBJ2-1,-,TRBD1,TRBV19,15,CASRGDRVRSNEQFF,TGTGCCAGTAGGGGCGACAGGGTCAGGAGCAATGAGCAGTTCTTC
TRBJ1-6,-,TRBD1,TRBV5-1,16,CASSWTGDPNNSPLHF,TGCGCCAGCAGCTGGACAGGGGACCCCAATAATTCACCCCTCCACTTT
TRBJ2-4,-,-,TRBV5-4,15,CASSLGGQEGNIQYF,TGTGCCAGCAGCTTGGGAGGACAGGAGGGAAACATTCAGTACTTC
TRBJ1-5,-,-,TRBV5-6,14,CASSRRVGSQPQHF,TGTGCCAGCAGCCGCAGGGTGGGAAGCCAGCCCCAGCATTTT
TRBJ1-1,-,-,TRBV19,13,CASSEALNTEAFF,TGTGCCAGTAGTGAGGCACTCAACACTGAAGCTTTCTTT
TRBJ1-1,-,TRBD1,TRBV5-1,15,CASSVTGGLDTEAFF,TGCGCCAGCAGCGTAACAGGGGGCTTGGACACTGAAGCTTTCTTT
TRBJ2-3,few,-,TRBV4-2,16,CASSQDPSTGTDTQYF,TGTGCCAGCAGCCAAGACCCTAGCACTGGCACAGATACGCAGTATTTT
TRBJ2-5,few,TRBD1,TRBV5-1,16,CASSHGQGALQETQYF,TGCGCCAGCAGCCATGGACAGGGGGCGTTACAAGAGACCCAGTACTTC
TRBJ1-2,-,TRBD1,TRBV9,15,CASSFTGGSNYGYTF,TGTGCCAGCAGCTTCACAGGGGGTAGTAACTATGGCTACACCTTC
TRBJ2-5,-,-,TRBV30,13,CAWSVETGETQYF,TGTGCCTGGAGTGTAGAGACGGGAGAGACCCAGTACTTC
TRBJ1-1,-,-,TRBV19,13,CASSIRRAGEAFF,TGTGCCAGTAGTATCCGTCGGGCGGGTGAAGCTTTCTTT
TRBJ2-7,-,TRBD1,TRBV5-1,15,CASSFGTGGSYEQYF,TGCGCCAGCAGCTTCGGGACAGGGGGCTCCTACGAGCAGTACTTC
TRBJ1-2,-,-,TRBV28,14,CASSLVNRGYGYTF,TGTGCCAGCAGTTTGGTGAATCGGGGCTATGGCTACACCTTC
TRBJ2-7,-,TRBD2,TRBV5-1,15,CASSLRGGSSYEQYF,TGCGCCAGCAGCTTGCGGGGAGGGAGCTCCTACGAGCAGTACTTC
TRBJ2-2,-,-,TRBV3-1/TRBV3-2,16,CASSPVQQGNAGELFF,TGTGCCAGCAGCCCGGTACAACAGGGTAACGCCGGGGAGCTGTTTTTT
TRBJ2-5,-,TRBD2,TRBV7-9,15,CASSASGAVGKTQYF,TGTGCCAGCAGCGCCAGCGGGGCCGTAGGGAAGACCCAGTACTTC
TRBJ1-5,-,TRBD1,TRBV4-1,17,CASSQDPRDSNYQPQHF,TGCGCCAGCAGCCAAGACCCCAGGGACAGTAACTATCAGCCCCAGCATTTT
TRBJ2-7,once,TRBD2,TRBV9,16,CASSPRSGGASYEQYF,TGTGCCAGCAGCCCCCGTAGCGGGGGGGCCTCCTACGAGCAGTACTTC
TRBJ2-1,-,TRBD1,TRBV24-1,13,CATSDFRGNEQFF,TGTGCCACCAGTGATTTCAGGGGGAATGAGCAGTTCTTC
TRBJ2-3,-,-,TRBV6-6,16,CASSSVRGGSTDTQYF,TGTGCCAGCAGTTCTGTCAGGGGAGGGAGCACAGATACGCAGTATTTT
TRBJ2-2,-,-,TRBV11-3,13,CASSLGRAGELFF,TGTGCCAGCAGCTTAGGCAGGGCCGGGGAGCTGTTTTTT
TRBJ1-2,-,-,TRBV19,13,CASSGGHGYGYTF,TGTGCCAGTAGTGGGGGCCACGGTTATGGCTACACCTTC
TRBJ2-7,-,-,TRBV4-1,18,CASSQSSFRDSRWGEQYF,TGCGCCAGCAGCCAAAGCAGCTTCCGGGACTCCAGGTGGGGGGAGCAGTACTTC
TRBJ1-2,-,-,TRBV19,12,CASSAGTYGYTF,TGTGCCAGTAGTGCGGGGACCTATGGCTACACCTTC
TRBJ1-3,-,TRBD1,TRBV4-1,18,CASSQAYGTGLGGNTIYF,TGCGCCAGCAGCCAAGCCTACGGGACAGGGTTGGGAGGAAACACCATATATTTT
TRBJ2-3,-,TRBD1,TRBV19,14,CASSLGQVTDTQYF,TGTGCCAGTAGCCTAGGACAGGTCACAGATACGCAGTATTTT
TRBJ1-5,-,-,TRBV15,15,CATSRRGAVPQPQHF,TGTGCCACCAGCAGACGGGGGGCAGTCCCTCAGCCCCAGCATTTT
TRBJ2-3,-,-,TRBV15,13,CATAQGFTDTQYF,TGTGCCACCGCGCAGGGTTTCACAGATACGCAGTATTTT
TRBJ2-3,-,TRBD2,TRBV4-1,15,CASSGLAGFTDTQYF,TGCGCCAGCAGCGGCCTAGCGGGGTTCACAGATACGCAGTATTTT
TRBJ1-4,-,-,TRBV19,15,CASSTRQPTNEKLFF,TGTGCCAGTAGTACGAGACAGCCAACTAATGAAAAACTGTTTTTT
TRBJ2-7,-,TRBD1,TRBV7-2,14,CASSLGPGGLEQYF,TGTGCCAGCAGCTTAGGCCCAGGGGGCCTCGAGCAGTACTTC
TRBJ1-1,-,-,TRBV7-6,16,CASSLGLTAVGTEAFF,TGTGCCAGCAGCTTAGGCCTCACTGCTGTCGGCACTGAAGCTTTCTTT